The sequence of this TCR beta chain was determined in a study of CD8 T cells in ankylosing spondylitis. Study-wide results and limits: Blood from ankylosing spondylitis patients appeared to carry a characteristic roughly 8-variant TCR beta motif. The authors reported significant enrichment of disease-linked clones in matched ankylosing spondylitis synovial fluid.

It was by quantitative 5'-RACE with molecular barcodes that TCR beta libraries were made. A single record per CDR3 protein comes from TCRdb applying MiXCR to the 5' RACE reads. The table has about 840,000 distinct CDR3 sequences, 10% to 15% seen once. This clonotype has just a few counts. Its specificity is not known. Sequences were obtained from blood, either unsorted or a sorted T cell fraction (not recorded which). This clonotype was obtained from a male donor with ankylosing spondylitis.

For the CDR3, the DNA is TGTGCCAGCAGCTTAGTCGGAGTCCAGCCCCAGCATTTT. Residues: CASSLVGVQPQHF. This sequence joins TRBV7-2 and TRBJ1-5; no firm D call. Germline loops: CDR1 SGHTA, CDR2 FQGNSA. The CDR3 has 13 amino acids. The ends were cut back, 1 base at V and 7 bases at J, with 8 bases in the middle.